This paragraph covers one TCR beta chain sequence. The CDR3 is made up of 16 amino acids. Trimming cost V 6 bases and J 0 bases; bases outside gene matches: 8. Germline CDR1 SNHLY, CDR2 FYNNEI. The data were taken from a study of blood T cells in healthy people across ages. Next came a second PCR, run for about 7 to 12 cycles, which used a sample-barcoded 5' primer along with a J-beta primer mix. Tags on each cDNA molecule came from a template-switch adaptor with 12 random nucleotides. TCRdb ran MiXCR on the 5' RACE reads and lists one entry per CDR3 protein. The table shows fewer than 950,000 distinct CDR3 sequences, with 30% to 45% occurring only once.

Sequenced input: blood. The chain recombines TRBV2 with TRBJ1-5; 7 bases agree with TRBD1. The source of this sequence is a man aged 18 to 29 in good health. The DNA of the CDR3 is TGTGCCAGCAGCAAAACAGGGGCGAATAGCAATCAGCCCCAGCATTTT. It encodes CASSKTGANSNQPQHF.